Listed below are T cell receptor beta chains from one sample, sequenced in a study of cytomegalovirus exposure and HLA in healthy donors. Only in-frame clones appear in the TCRdb table, and some are missing; sequencing was by immunoSEQ multiplex PCR. The sample records about 180,000 clones, under 90% being singletons. The specimen was PBMCs. These receptors were taken from a young man in good health and CMV-seronegative. Each CDR3 is given with its conserved first and last residue. Fields, in order: CDR3 length, V gene, J gene, clone size, D gene, CDR3 protein, CDR3 DNA. A D gene is named only where the DNA matches it firmly. Where a row states a size, it is once, few, many or the class of an expanded clone; other rows omit it.

>14|TRBV27|TRBJ2-5|NA|TRBD1
CASSQGQNQETQYF
TGTGCCAGCAGCCAGGGACAGAACCAAGAGACCCAGTACTTC
>12|TRBV7-9|TRBJ1-4|NA|NA
CASSLVAEKLFF
TGTGCCAGCAGCTTAGTGGCTGAAAAACTGTTTTTT
>14|TRBV6-1|TRBJ1-4|once|TRBD1
CASSDGQGGEKLFF
TGTGCCAGCAGTGATGGACAGGGGGGGGAAAAACTGTTTTTT
>13|TRBV6-5|TRBJ1-1|NA|TRBD1
CASRSGTGTEAFF
TGTGCCAGCAGATCCGGGACAGGCACTGAAGCTTTCTTT
>16|TRBV28|TRBJ2-1|NA|TRBD2
CASSLGRGLAVPEQFF
TGTGCCAGCAGTTTAGGACGGGGACTAGCGGTACCTGAGCAGTTCTTC
>13|TRBV29-1|TRBJ2-7|NA|NA
CSVGSIAANEQYF
TGCAGCGTTGGTAGTATCGCGGCCAACGAGCAGTACTTC
>15|TRBV10-3|TRBJ1-5|NA|NA
CAISEGRLSNQPQHF
TGTGCCATCAGTGAGGGCAGGCTTAGCAATCAGCCCCAGCATTTT
>17|TRBV19|TRBJ2-3|NA|TRBD2
CASSPSSGRFLTDTQYF
TGTGCCAGTAGTCCCTCTAGCGGGAGATTTTTGACAGATACGCAGTATTTT
>16|TRBV6-5|TRBJ2-5|NA|TRBD2
CASSWGPAGGAETQYF
TGTGCCAGCAGTTGGGGTCCGGCGGGAGGAGCGGAGACCCAGTACTTC
>14|TRBV29-1|TRBJ1-2|few|NA
CSVEEVETGYGYTF
TGCAGCGTTGAAGAGGTTGAGACAGGTTATGGCTACACCTTC
>19|TRBV2|TRBJ2-7|NA|NA
CASNLGAGSMKMNSYEQYF
TGTGCCAGCAACCTGGGGGCAGGATCGATGAAAATGAACTCCTACGAGCAGTACTTC
>16|TRBV10-1|TRBJ2-5|NA|NA
CASSEGQGKRQETQYF
TGCGCCAGCAGTGAAGGCCAGGGGAAAAGGCAAGAGACCCAGTACTTC
>14|TRBV7-9|TRBJ2-7|NA|NA
CASSFPDKNYEQYF
TGTGCCAGCAGCTTCCCGGACAAAAACTACGAGCAGTACTTC
>13|TRBV29-1|TRBJ1-2|once|NA
CSVREGHFYGYTF
TGCAGCGTTAGGGAGGGTCACTTCTATGGCTACACCTTC
>14|TRBV9|TRBJ1-1|NA|NA
CASSVGGDSTEAFF
TGTGCCAGCAGCGTAGGCGGGGATTCCACTGAAGCTTTCTTT
>19|TRBV19|TRBJ2-6|few|TRBD1
CASSPWWTGSSSGANVLTF
TGTGCCAGTAGTCCCTGGTGGACAGGATCAAGCTCTGGGGCCAACGTCCTGACTTTC
>17|TRBV4-2|TRBJ2-2|NA|NA
CASSQPGGTGNTGELFF
TGTGCCAGCAGCCAACCCGGGGGGACAGGGAACACCGGGGAGCTGTTTTTT
>15|TRBV5-4|TRBJ1-1|NA|NA
CASSWGGRGNTEAFF
TGTGCCAGCAGCTGGGGGGGGCGGGGGAACACTGAAGCTTTCTTT
>17|TRBV2|TRBJ2-7|few|TRBD1
CASSKNPRDSEYYEQYF
TGTGCCAGCAGTAAAAATCCGAGGGACAGCGAATACTACGAGCAGTACTTC
>16|TRBV6-6|TRBJ1-2|NA|NA
CATQDVQGHFNYGYTF
TGTGCCACCCAGGACGTACAGGGACATTTTAACTATGGCTACACCTTC
>17|TRBV5-1|TRBJ2-4|NA|TRBD2
CASSSIAGGLAKNIQYF
TGCGCCAGCAGCTCAATAGCGGGAGGGCTGGCCAAAAACATTCAGTACTTC
>18|TRBV19|TRBJ2-3|NA|NA
CASTATAQVFFSTDTQYF
TGTGCCAGTACAGCGACGGCCCAAGTATTCTTTAGCACAGATACGCAGTATTTT
>15|TRBV6-1|TRBJ2-7|few|TRBD1
CASSEDGTGAYEQYF
TGTGCCAGCAGTGAAGATGGGACAGGGGCCTACGAGCAGTACTTC
>15|TRBV7-9|TRBJ2-3|NA|TRBD2
CASSLTSGGTDTQYF
TGTGCCAGCAGCCTGACTAGCGGCGGGACAGATACGCAGTATTTT
>16|TRBV28|TRBJ1-2|NA|NA
CASSLGASAGVYGYTF
TGTGCCAGCAGTTTGGGTGCGTCGGCAGGGGTCTATGGCTACACCTTC
>15|TRBV5-1|TRBJ2-7|NA|NA
CASSLASAGRFEQYF
TGCGCCAGCAGCTTGGCTTCGGCGGGACGCTTCGAGCAGTACTTC
>14|TRBV5-4|TRBJ2-7|NA|NA
CASSLVGGGYEQYF
TGTGCCAGCAGCTTGGTGGGGGGTGGCTACGAGCAGTACTTC
>13|TRBV6-6|TRBJ2-1|NA|NA
CASSFLTVHEQFF
TGTGCCAGCAGTTTCTTAACAGTCCATGAGCAGTTCTTC
>15|TRBV7-2|TRBJ2-7|NA|NA
CASSSRRGSSYEQYF
TGTGCCAGCAGCTCTCGCAGGGGTAGCTCCTACGAGCAGTACTTC
>16|TRBV6-1|TRBJ2-7|NA|TRBD2
CASSDIRGGKTYEQYF
TGTGCCAGCAGTGACATCCGGGGAGGGAAAACCTACGAGCAGTACTTC
>16|TRBV18|TRBJ1-1|NA|TRBD1
CASSTTTGVGNTEAFF
TGTGCCAGCTCAACGACAACAGGGGTGGGGAACACTGAAGCTTTCTTT
>15|TRBV2|TRBJ2-1|NA|TRBD2
CASSETGGDYNEQFF
TGTGCCAGCAGTGAGACGGGAGGGGACTACAATGAGCAGTTCTTC
>14|TRBV7-9|TRBJ2-1|NA|TRBD2
CASSYPGGGDEQFF
TGTGCCAGCAGCTACCCGGGGGGTGGGGATGAGCAGTTCTTC
>13|TRBV5-4|TRBJ1-4|NA|NA
CASSLSGSEKLFF
TGTGCCAGCAGCTTGTCGGGGAGTGAAAAACTGTTTTTT
>13|TRBV6-1|TRBJ1-2|NA|NA
CASSWDTNYGYTF
TGTGCCAGCAGTTGGGACACTAACTATGGCTACACCTTC
>11|TRBV2|TRBJ2-1|NA|NA
CASRRYNEQFF
TGTGCCAGCAGGCGATACAATGAGCAGTTCTTC
>15|TRBV2|TRBJ2-1|once|TRBD1
CASSLYRGSNNEQFF
TGTGCCAGCAGTCTATACAGGGGGTCGAACAATGAGCAGTTCTTC
>15|TRBV12-5|TRBJ2-3|NA|NA
CASDERDSDRDTQYF
TGTGCTAGTGACGAACGCGACTCGGACAGAGATACGCAGTATTTT
>15|TRBV5-1|TRBJ2-6|once|NA
CASSGGNSGANVLTF
TGCGCCAGCAGCGGGGGGAATTCTGGGGCCAACGTCCTGACTTTC
>16|TRBV19|TRBJ1-1|NA|TRBD1
CASSVPKGAVNTEAFF
TGTGCCAGTAGTGTCCCTAAGGGGGCAGTGAACACTGAAGCTTTCTTT
>14|TRBV10-2|TRBJ2-3|NA|NA
CASSIAVLGDTQYF
TGCGCCAGCAGTATAGCGGTTCTGGGAGATACGCAGTATTTT
>17|TRBV5-1|TRBJ2-7|NA|TRBD2
CASSGVAGPPSGYEQYF
TGCGCCAGCAGCGGGGTAGCGGGACCCCCTTCGGGCTACGAGCAGTACTTC
>15|TRBV4-2|TRBJ2-5|NA|NA
CASSQDSPLWETQYF
TGTGCCAGCAGCCAAGATAGTCCCCTTTGGGAGACCCAGTACTTC
>15|TRBV27|TRBJ1-6|NA|TRBD1
CATRGGSSYNSPLHF
TGTGCCACCAGGGGGGGGAGCTCCTATAATTCACCCCTCCACTTT
>15|TRBV27|TRBJ1-2|once|NA
CASRPVARDSYGYTF
TGTGCCAGCAGACCAGTGGCCAGGGATAGTTATGGCTACACCTTC
>14|TRBV19|TRBJ1-1|NA|TRBD1
CASSLQGMNTEAFF
TGTGCCAGTAGTTTACAGGGGATGAACACTGAAGCTTTCTTT
>16|TRBV13|TRBJ2-2|NA|NA
CASSLLGQKNTGELFF
TGTGCCAGCAGCTTGCTTGGACAGAAAAACACCGGGGAGCTGTTTTTT
>14|TRBV5-4|TRBJ2-5|once|TRBD1
CASRSSGTAETQYF
TGTGCCAGCAGATCCTCCGGGACAGCGGAGACCCAGTACTTC
>11|TRBV5-4|TRBJ2-7|NA|NA
CASSEQDEQYF
TGTGCCAGCAGCGAGCAGGACGAGCAGTACTTC
>13|TRBV19|TRBJ1-2|NA|NA
CATRVRICYGYTF
TGTGCCACCCGGGTCCGGATCTGCTATGGCTACACCTTC
>12|TRBV7-2|TRBJ2-3|NA|NA
CASSSDRTTQYF
TGTGCCAGCAGCTCTGACAGAACTACGCAGTATTTT
>12|TRBV30|TRBJ1-6|NA|NA
CAWSLVMTPLHF
TGTGCCTGGAGCCTAGTGATGACACCCCTCCACTTT
>16|TRBV2|TRBJ1-5|NA|TRBD1
CASREDRGSFNQPQHF
TGTGCCAGCAGGGAGGACAGGGGGTCGTTCAATCAGCCCCAGCATTTT
>16|TRBV15|TRBJ2-3|NA|NA
CATSRGTQSSTDTQYF
TGTGCCACCAGCAGAGGAACGCAGTCTAGCACAGATACGCAGTATTTT
>16|TRBV29-1|TRBJ1-2|NA|TRBD1
CSVSGTGETYNYGYTF
TGCAGCGTCTCCGGGACAGGGGAAACTTATAACTATGGCTACACCTTC
>12|TRBV27|TRBJ2-1|NA|NA
CASSQGVNEQFF
TGTGCCAGTTCACAGGGTGTGAATGAGCAGTTCTTC
>15|TRBV5-1|TRBJ2-1|NA|TRBD2
CASSFALAGGNEQFF
TGCGCCAGCAGCTTTGCACTAGCGGGAGGGAATGAGCAGTTCTTC